The subject of this entry is one T cell receptor (beta chain). This entry comes from a study of blood T cell repertoires in COVID-19. Overall study context: Nucleic acid was either cDNA or gDNA, and it came from T cells, B-cell-depleted T cells, or PBMCs.

The length of the CDR3 is 16 residues. V lost 0 bases and J lost 0, with 9 bases in between. Germline values: CDR1 LGHDT, CDR2 YNNKEL (reference sequence). Repertoires were generated with immunoSEQ multiplex PCR, while TCRdb's copy carries only in-frame clones and drops some. The table records about 200,000 clones, 70% to 85% of them present only once. This receptor was taken from a human donor in a cohort sampled during active COVID-19. What was sequenced was peripheral blood. The rearrangement joins TRBV3-1 (or the pseudogene TRBV3-2) to TRBJ2-1; tentatively, D is TRBD2 (5 bases). Here the CDR3 reads CASSQETRASYNEQFF. The CDR3 DNA reads as TGTGCCAGCAGCCAAGAAACGCGGGCCTCCTACAATGAGCAGTTCTTC.